This TCR beta chain was identified in a study of blood T cells in healthy people across ages. Using a J-beta primer mix together with a sample-barcoded 5' primer, a second PCR was run for roughly 6 to 12 cycles. MiXCR, run by TCRdb on the 5' RACE reads, gives a single entry per CDR3 protein. In the table there are 850,000 to 1,100,000 distinct CDR3 sequences, 35% to 40% of which are singletons. CDR1 and CDR2 from the germline V gene are SGHTA and FQGTGA. The CDR3 runs 12 residues. V was cut by 2 bases and J by 7 bases, with 7 bases left in between. Per individual sample, total RNA of at least 6 micrograms was extracted.

This receptor was identified in a young man in good health. Sequenced input: blood. The rearrangement uses TRBV7-3 and TRBJ2-3; D possibly corresponds to TRBD1 (6 bases). CDR3 residues: CASSLGQNTQYF. The CDR3 DNA sequence: TGTGCCAGCAGCTTAGGACAGAATACGCAGTATTTT.